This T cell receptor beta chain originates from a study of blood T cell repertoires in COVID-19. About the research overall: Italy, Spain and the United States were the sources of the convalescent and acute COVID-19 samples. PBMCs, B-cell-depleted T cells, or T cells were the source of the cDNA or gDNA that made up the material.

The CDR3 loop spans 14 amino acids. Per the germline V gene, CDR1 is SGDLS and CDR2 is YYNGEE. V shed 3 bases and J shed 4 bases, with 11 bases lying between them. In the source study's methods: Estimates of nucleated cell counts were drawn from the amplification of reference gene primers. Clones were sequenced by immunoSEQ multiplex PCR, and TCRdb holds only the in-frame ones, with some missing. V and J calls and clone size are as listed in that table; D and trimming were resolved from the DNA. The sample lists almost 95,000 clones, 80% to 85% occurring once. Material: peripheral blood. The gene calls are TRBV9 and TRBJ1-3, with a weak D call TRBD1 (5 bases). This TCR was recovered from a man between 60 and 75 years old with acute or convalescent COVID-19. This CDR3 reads CASSAGGAGNTIYF. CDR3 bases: TGTGCCAGCAGCGCAGGCGGGGCAGGAAACACCATATATTTT.